The clone carrying this T cell receptor (beta chain) was observed a few times. The antigen is not known. Primers for the PCR totalled 60 Vbeta and 13 Jbeta. Only in-frame clones appear in the TCRdb table, and some are missing; sequencing was by immunoSEQ multiplex PCR. The sample carries about 130,000 clones, approximately 17% recorded once. This sample was included in a study of cytomegalovirus exposure and HLA in healthy donors. Study details: Early released data had tens of millions of unique TCRs, all coming from HLA-typed donors. The Caucasian-associated ancestry cluster held roughly 84% of around 380 genotyped donors. Study-level findings and limits: The authors reported that TCR beta sequences could predict HLA-A and HLA-B alleles. These predictions were accurate for most subjects in the first cohort.

Trimming removed 0 bases at V and 4 bases at J, with 10 bases between. Germline V CDR1 and CDR2: GTSNPN, SVGIG (reference sequence). The CDR3 length is 14 residues. This chain joins TRBV30 and TRBJ1-5; perhaps TRBD1 as D (5 bases). Sequenced material: PBMCs. The sequence derives from a female donor in good health and CMV-seropositive. Written as DNA, the CDR3 is TGTGCCTGGAGTGTCACGGACATTAATCAGCCCCAGCATTTT. Protein: CAWSVTDINQPQHF.